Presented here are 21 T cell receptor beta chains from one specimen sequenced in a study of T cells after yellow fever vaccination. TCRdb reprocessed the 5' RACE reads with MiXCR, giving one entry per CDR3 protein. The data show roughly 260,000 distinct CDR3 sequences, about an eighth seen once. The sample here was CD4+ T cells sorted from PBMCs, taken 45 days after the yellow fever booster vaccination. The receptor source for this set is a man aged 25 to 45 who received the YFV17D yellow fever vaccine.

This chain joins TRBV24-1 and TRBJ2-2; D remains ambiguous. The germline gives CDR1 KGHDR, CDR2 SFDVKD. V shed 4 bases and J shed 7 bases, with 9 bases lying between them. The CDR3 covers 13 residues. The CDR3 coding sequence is TGTGCCACCAGTGAGAGACCCCTCGGGGAGCTGTTTTTT. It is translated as CATSERPLGELFF.

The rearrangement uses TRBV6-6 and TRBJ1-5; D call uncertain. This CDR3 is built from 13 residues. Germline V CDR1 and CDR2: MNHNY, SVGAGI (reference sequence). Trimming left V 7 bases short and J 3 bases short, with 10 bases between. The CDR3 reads CASNPAPNQPQHF. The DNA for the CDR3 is TGTGCCAGCAACCCCGCACCCAATCAGCCCCAGCATTTT.

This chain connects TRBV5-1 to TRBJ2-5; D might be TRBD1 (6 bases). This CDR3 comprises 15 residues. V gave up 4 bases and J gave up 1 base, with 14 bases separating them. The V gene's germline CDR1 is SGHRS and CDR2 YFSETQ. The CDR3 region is CASSRPTGGQETQYF. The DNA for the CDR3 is TGCGCCAGCAGCCGCCCGACAGGCGGCCAAGAGACCCAGTACTTC.

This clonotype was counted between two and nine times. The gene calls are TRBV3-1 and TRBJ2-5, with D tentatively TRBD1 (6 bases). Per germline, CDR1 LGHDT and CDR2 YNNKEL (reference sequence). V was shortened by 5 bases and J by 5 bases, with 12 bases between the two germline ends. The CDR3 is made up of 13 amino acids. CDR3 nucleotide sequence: TGTGCCAGCAGCTCAGGGGCGGAGGAGACCCAGTACTTC. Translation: CASSSGAEETQYF.

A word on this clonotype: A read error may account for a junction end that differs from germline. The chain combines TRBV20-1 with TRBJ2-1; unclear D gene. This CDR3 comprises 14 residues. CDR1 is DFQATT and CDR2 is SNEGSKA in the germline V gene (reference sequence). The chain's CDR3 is CSASPRTRYNKQFF. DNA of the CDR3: TGCAGTGCTAGCCCCCGGACCAGGTACAATAAGCAGTTCTTC.

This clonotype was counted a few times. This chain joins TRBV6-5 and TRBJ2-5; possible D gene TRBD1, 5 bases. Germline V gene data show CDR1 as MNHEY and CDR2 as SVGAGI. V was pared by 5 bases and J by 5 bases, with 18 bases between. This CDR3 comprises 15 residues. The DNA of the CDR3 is TGTGCCAGCAGTCACAGGTCGCTTAACGCGGAGACCCAGTACTTC. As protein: CASSHRSLNAETQYF.

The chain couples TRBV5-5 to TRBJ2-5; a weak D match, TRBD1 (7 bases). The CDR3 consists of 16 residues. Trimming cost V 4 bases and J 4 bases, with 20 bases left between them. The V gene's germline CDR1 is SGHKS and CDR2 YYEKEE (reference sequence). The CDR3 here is CASSLTTGGGIETQYF. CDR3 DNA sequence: TGTGCCAGCAGCCTAACGACAGGAGGGGGCATAGAGACCCAGTACTTC.

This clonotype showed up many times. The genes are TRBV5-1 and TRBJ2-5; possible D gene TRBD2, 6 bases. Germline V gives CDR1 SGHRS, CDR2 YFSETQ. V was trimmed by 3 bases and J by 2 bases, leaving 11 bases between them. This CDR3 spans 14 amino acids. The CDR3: CASSSGAGQETQYF. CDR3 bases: TGCGCCAGCAGCTCGGGAGCCGGGCAAGAGACCCAGTACTTC.

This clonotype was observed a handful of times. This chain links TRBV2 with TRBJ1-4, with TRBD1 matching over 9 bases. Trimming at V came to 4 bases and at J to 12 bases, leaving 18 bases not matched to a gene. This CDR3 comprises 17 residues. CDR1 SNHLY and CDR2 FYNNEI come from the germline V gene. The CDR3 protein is CASSAFRTGGVGRELFF. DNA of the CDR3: TGTGCCAGCAGTGCTTTTCGAACAGGGGGCGTAGGTCGGGAACTGTTTTTT.

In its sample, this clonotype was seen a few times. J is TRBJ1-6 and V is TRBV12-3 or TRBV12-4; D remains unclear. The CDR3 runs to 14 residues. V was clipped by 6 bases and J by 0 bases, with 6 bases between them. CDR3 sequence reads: CASRRSSYNSPLHF. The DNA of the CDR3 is TGTGCCAGCAGGAGAAGCTCCTATAATTCACCCCTCCACTTT.

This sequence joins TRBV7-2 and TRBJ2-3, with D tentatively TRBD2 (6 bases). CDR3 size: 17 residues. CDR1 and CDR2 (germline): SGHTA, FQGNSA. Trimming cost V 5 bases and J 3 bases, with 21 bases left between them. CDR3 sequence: CASSRSHLGGATDTQYF. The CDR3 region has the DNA TGTGCCAGCAGCCGATCCCACCTCGGGGGAGCTACAGATACGCAGTATTTT.

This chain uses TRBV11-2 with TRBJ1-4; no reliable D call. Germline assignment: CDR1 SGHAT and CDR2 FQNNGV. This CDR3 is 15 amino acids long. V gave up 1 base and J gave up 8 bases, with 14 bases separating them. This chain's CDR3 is CASSLVGLSGEKLFF. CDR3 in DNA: TGTGCCAGCAGCTTAGTTGGGCTCTCCGGAGAAAAACTGTTTTTT.

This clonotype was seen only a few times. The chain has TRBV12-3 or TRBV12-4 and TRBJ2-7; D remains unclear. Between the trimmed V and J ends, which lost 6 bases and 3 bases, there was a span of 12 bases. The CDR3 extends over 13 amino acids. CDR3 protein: CASRDTKFYEQYF. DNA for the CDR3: TGTGCCAGCAGAGACACTAAGTTCTACGAGCAGTACTTC.

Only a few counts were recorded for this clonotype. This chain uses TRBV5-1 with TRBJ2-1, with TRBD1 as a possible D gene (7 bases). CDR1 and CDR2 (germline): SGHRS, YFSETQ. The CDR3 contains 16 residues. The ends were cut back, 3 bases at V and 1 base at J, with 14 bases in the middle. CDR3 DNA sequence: TGCGCCAGCAGCTCCAGGGGGGTTCGTTCCTACAATGAGCAGTTCTTC. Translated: CASSSRGVRSYNEQFF.

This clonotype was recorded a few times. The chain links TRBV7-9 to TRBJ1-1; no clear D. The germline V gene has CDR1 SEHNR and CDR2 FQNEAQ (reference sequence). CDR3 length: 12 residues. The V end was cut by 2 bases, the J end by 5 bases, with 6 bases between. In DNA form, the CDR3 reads TGTGCCAGCAGCTTAATGGGAACTGAAGCTTTCTTT. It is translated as CASSLMGTEAFF.

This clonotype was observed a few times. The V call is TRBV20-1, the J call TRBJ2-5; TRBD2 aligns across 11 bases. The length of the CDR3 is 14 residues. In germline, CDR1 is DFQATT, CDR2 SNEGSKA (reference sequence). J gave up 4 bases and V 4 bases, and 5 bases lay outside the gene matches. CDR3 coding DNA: TGCAGTGCTACCAATAGCGGGAGGGGAGAGACCCAGTACTTC. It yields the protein CSATNSGRGETQYF.

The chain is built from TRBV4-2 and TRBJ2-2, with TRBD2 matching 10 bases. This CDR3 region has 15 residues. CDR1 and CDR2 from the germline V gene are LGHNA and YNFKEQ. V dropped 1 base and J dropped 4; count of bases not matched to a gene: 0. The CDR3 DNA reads TGTGCCAGCAGCCAAGGGACTAGCGGCACCGGGGAGCTGTTTTTT. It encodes CASSQGTSGTGELFF.

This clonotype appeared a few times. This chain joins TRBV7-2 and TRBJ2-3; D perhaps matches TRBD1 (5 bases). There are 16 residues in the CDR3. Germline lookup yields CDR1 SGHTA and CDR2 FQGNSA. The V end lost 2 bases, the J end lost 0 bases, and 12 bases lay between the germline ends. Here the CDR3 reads CASSLQGTLSTDTQYF. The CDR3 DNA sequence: TGTGCCAGCAGCTTACAGGGAACCCTAAGCACAGATACGCAGTATTTT.

The CDR3 region is CATGPGVSTDTQYF. The CDR3, as DNA: TGTGCCACGGGCCCCGGGGTGAGCACAGATACGCAGTATTTT. The chain links TRBV24-1 to TRBJ2-3, with D possibly TRBD2 on 5 matching bases. CDR3 length: 14 residues. The V end was cut by 10 bases, the J end by 0 bases, with 13 bases between. Germline assignment: CDR1 KGHDR and CDR2 SFDVKD.

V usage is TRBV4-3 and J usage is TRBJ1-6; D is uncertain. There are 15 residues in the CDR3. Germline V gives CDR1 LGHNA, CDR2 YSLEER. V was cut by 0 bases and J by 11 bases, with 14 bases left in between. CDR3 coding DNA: TGCGCCAGCAGCCAAGAGTGGCACCTTAACACACCCCTCCACTTT. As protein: CASSQEWHLNTPLHF.

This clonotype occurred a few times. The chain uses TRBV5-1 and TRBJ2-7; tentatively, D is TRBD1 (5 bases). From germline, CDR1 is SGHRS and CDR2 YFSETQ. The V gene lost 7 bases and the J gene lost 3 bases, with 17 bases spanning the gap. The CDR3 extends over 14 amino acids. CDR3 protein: CASRRGTPDYEQYF. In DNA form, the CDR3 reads TGCGCCAGCCGAAGGGGAACTCCCGACTACGAGCAGTACTTC.